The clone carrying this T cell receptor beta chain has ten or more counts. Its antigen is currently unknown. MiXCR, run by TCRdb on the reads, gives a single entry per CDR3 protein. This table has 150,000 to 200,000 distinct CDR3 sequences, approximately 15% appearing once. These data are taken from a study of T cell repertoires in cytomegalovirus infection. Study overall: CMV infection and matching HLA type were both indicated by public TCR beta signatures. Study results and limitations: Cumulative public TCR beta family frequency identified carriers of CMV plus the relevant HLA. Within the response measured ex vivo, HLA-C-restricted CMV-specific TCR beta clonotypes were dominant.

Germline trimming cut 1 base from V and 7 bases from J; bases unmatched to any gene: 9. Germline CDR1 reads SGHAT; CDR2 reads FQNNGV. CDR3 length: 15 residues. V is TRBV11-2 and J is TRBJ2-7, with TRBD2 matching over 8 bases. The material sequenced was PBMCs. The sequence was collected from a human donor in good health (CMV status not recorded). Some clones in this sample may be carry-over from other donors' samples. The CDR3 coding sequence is TGTGCCAGCAGCTTAGCGGGAGGGAGCGTGGGAGAGCAGTACTTC. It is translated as CASSLAGGSVGEQYF.